The source of this T cell receptor (beta chain) is a study of control samples from healthy donors and cancer patients (TCRdb year 2020). As regards this clone: Its antigen is still unknown. No base-level quality is on record; no much larger clone is a single base apart.

The method was the immunoSEQ multiplex PCR assay. In its TCRdb copy, this immuneACCESS table keeps in-frame sequences only and misses some clones. Where compared with another copy, unresolved V genes explain less than half of these, and the others have no known cause. A total of 85,000 to 100,000 clones appear in this sample, more than 80% of them only once. Together, the top ten hold approximately 7.9% of the sample. Germline trimming amounts to 4 bases on V and 0 bases on J, with 16 as the count of junction bases outside the gene matches. As encoded in the germline V gene, CDR1 is SGDLS while CDR2 is YYNGEE. Its CDR3 holds 19 amino acids, cysteine through phenylalanine. Just CDR3 DNA is preserved here, 57 bases in frame from base 1.

Sequencing used blood. This sequence originates from a man between 18 and 29 years old in good health. Rearrangement joined TRBV9 to TRBJ1-3; 7 junctional bases match TRBD1. CDR3 reads: CASSTPGDSTLLSGNTIYF. The nucleotide sequence is given as TGTGCCAGCAGCACCCCCGGGGACAGTACCCTCCTCTCTGGAAACACCATATATTTT. With the portions outside the CDR3 filled from the reference TRBV9 and TRBJ1-3 genes, the complete variable region becomes DSGVTQTPKHLITATGQRVTLRCSPRSGDLSVYWYQQSLDQGLQFLIQYYNGEERAKGNILERFSAQQFPDLHSELNLSSLELGDSALYFCASSTPGDSTLLSGNTIYFGEGSWLTVV.